The clone carrying this T cell receptor (beta chain) appeared a single time. No antigen is known for it. The junction departs from germline at one end; a sequencing error may be responsible. The data derive from a study of cytomegalovirus exposure and HLA in healthy donors. Study-wide results and limits: Accounts indicate the classifier identified cytomegalovirus status with strong specificity and sensitivity. The tendency of first-cohort TCR clusters to co-occur in the roughly 110 validation repertoires was identified by a subsequent analysis. The study listed about 150 cytomegalovirus-associated TCR beta chains. The authors confirmed in vitro that a few CMV-associated chains were specific for CMV antigens.

The protocol was immunoSEQ multiplex PCR, while the TCRdb copy is restricted to in-frame clones and leaves out a portion. The table includes fewer than 100,000 clones, nearly 95% detected once. This CDR3 has 12 residues. Germline V gives CDR1 SEHNR, CDR2 FQNEAQ (reference sequence). The sequence was obtained from a woman younger than 30 in good health and CMV-seronegative. Material: PBMCs. This chain uses TRBV7-9 with TRBJ1-5; 7 bases fit TRBD1. CDR3 coding DNA: TGTGCCAGCAGCTCCGACTCTGGACAGGAGTATTTT. It encodes CASSSDSGQEYF.